A single sample gave rise to the 8 T cell receptor beta chains below, sequenced in a study of blood T cell repertoires in COVID-19. Sequenced by immunoSEQ multiplex PCR; TCRdb stores in-frame clones only, minus some. The data show some 530,000 clones, roughly 88% seen once. The sequenced sample was peripheral blood. All receptors come from a human donor in a cohort sampled during active COVID-19.

The chain combines TRBV18 with TRBJ1-5, with 9 bases fitting TRBD1. Losses at the gene ends were 4 bases for V and 5 bases for J; bases not matched to a gene: 9. This CDR3 contains 16 residues. Germline CDR1 reads KGHSH; CDR2 reads LQKENI. This CDR3 reads CASSQLGQGGDQPQHF. DNA of the CDR3: TGTGCCAGCTCACAACTGGGACAGGGTGGGGATCAGCCCCAGCATTTT.

The rearrangement joins TRBV11-2 to TRBJ1-2, with D perhaps TRBD1 (5 bases). The germline V gene encodes CDR1 SGHAT and CDR2 FQNNGV. The length of the CDR3 is 13 residues. V lost 5 bases and J 8 bases, leaving 15 bases between the germline ends. This CDR3 is CASSPSGGDGYTF. CDR3 in DNA: TGTGCCAGCAGCCCCTCGGGAGGGGACGGCTACACCTTC.

This clone was seen only a few times. V gene TRBV11-3 combines with J gene TRBJ2-1; no definite D call. Trimming left V 6 bases short and J 5 bases short, with 20 bases between. CDR1 SGHNT and CDR2 YENEEA come from the germline V gene. The CDR3 has 16 amino acids. The CDR3 nucleotides read TGTGCCAGCAGTCTCTTAGGTTCTGGAGCTGACAATGAGCAGTTCTTC. Its translation is CASSLLGSGADNEQFF.

V is TRBV6-4 and J is TRBJ2-7, with D maybe TRBD1 (5 bases). V gave up 3 bases and J gave up 2 bases, with 14 bases separating them. This CDR3 has 15 residues. Germline V lookup: CDR1 MRHNA, CDR2 SNTAGT. Here the CDR3 reads CASSEWQGPPYEQYF. The CDR3 DNA reads TGTGCCAGCAGTGAATGGCAGGGCCCCCCCTACGAGCAGTACTTC.

V gene TRBV9 combines with J gene TRBJ2-5; 9 nucleotides align to TRBD1. Losses at the gene ends were 0 bases for V and 5 bases for J; bases not matched to a gene: 8. The CDR3 sequence is 16 residues long. Germline V gene sequence: CDR1 SGDLS, CDR2 YYNGEE. CDR3 region: CASSVEDRGAEETQYF. The CDR3 nucleotides read TGTGCCAGCAGCGTAGAGGACAGGGGCGCGGAGGAGACCCAGTACTTC.

The chain uses TRBV24-1 and TRBJ2-1, with D perhaps matching TRBD1 (6 bases). Trimming removed 7 bases from V and 0 bases from J, with 15 bases in between. The V gene's germline CDR1 is KGHDR and CDR2 SFDVKD. CDR3 size: 16 residues. The CDR3 sequence is CATRASGAISYNEQFF. CDR3 DNA sequence: TGTGCCACCAGAGCCTCAGGGGCCATCTCCTACAATGAGCAGTTCTTC.

The rearrangement links TRBV6-5 to TRBJ2-6, with D maybe TRBD2 (5 bases). V shed 0 bases and J shed 0 bases, with 6 bases lying between them. The germline V gene has CDR1 MNHEY and CDR2 SVGAGI. The CDR3 has 16 amino acids. The CDR3 bases are TGTGCCAGCAGTTACTCCGGGGACTCTGGGGCCAACGTCCTGACTTTC. Amino acid sequence: CASSYSGDSGANVLTF.

The rearrangement links TRBV27 to TRBJ2-7, with 10 positions matching TRBD2. Germline CDR1 and CDR2: MNHEY and SMNVEV (reference sequence). The V gene end was trimmed by 5 bases and the J gene end by 7 bases; junction bases not matched to a gene: 11. The CDR3 has 15 amino acids. CDR3 residues: CASSPRLAGAGEQYF. DNA for the CDR3: TGTGCCAGCAGTCCCCGGCTAGCGGGAGCGGGTGAGCAGTACTTC.